This paragraph reports one T cell receptor (beta chain). This sample was taken from a study of blood T cell repertoires in COVID-19. As handled by the study authors: Reference gene primer amplification yielded estimated nucleated cell counts. Here immunoSEQ multiplex PCR was the method, and the copy in TCRdb shows in-frame clones only, minus some. V and J calls plus clone size are reproduced from that table; the DNA served to infer D and trimming. The top ten clones hold 1.5% to 1.8% of a sample with under 150,000 clones, more than 65% of them seen once. The ends lost 1 base at V and 7 bases at J; junction bases unmatched: 4. CDR3 size: 14 residues. Germline-derived CDR1 and CDR2 are LGHDT and YNNKEL (reference sequence).

This TCR was sampled from a man in his forties or fifties with acute or convalescent COVID-19. The chain is built from TRBV3-1 (or the pseudogene TRBV3-2) and TRBJ2-1, with 7 bases lining up with TRBD2. Sample: peripheral blood. The CDR3 here is CASSQAGGRNEQFF. The CDR3 DNA sequence: TGTGCCAGCAGCCAAGCGGGGGGTAGAAATGAGCAGTTCTTC.